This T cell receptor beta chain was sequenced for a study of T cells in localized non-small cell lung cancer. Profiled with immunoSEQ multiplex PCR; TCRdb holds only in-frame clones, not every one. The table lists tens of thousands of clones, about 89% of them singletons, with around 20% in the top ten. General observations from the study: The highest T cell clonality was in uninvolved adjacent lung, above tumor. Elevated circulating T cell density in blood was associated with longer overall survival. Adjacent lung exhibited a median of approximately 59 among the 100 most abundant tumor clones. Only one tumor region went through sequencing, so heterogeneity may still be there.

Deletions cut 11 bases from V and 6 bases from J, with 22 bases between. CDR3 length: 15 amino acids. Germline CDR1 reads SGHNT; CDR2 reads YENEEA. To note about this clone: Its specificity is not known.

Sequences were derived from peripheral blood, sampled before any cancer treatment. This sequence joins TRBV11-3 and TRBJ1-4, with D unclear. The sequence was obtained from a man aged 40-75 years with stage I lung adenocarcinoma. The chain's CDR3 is CAGREQVRTDEKLFF. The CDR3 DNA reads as TGTGCCGGACGGGAGCAGGTGCGGACGGATGAAAAACTGTTTTTT.